These 27 T cell receptor beta chains originate from one sample sequenced in a study of vaccination effects on CD4 cells after COVID-19. Generated by immunoSEQ multiplex PCR, the TCRdb table keeps only in-frame clones and is missing some. The sample carries about 53,000 clones, about 74% recorded once. These receptors' antigens are unknown. Subsequent to a culture period of roughly 11 days, CD4+ T cells were isolated. Specimen: CD4+ T cells from PBMCs cultured without peptide, collected before COVID-19 vaccination. The receptors come from a human donor who received a COVID-19 vaccine.

This chain connects TRBV2 to TRBJ1-1; D is ambiguous. Germline-derived CDR1 and CDR2 are SNHLY and FYNNEI. CDR3 length: 12 amino acids. V was trimmed by 6 bases and J by 1 base, leaving 6 bases between them. The CDR3 reads CASRRQNTEAFF. The DNA for the CDR3 is TGTGCCAGCAGGAGACAGAACACTGAAGCTTTCTTT.

The chain links TRBV10-1 to TRBJ1-4; a weak D match, TRBD1 (5 bases). V was shortened by 2 bases and J by 5 bases, with 9 bases between the two germline ends. Germline CDR1 and CDR2: WNHNN and SYGVQD (reference sequence). CDR3 size: 14 residues. The CDR3 loop reads CASSERRGNEKLFF. The CDR3 DNA follows: TGCGCCAGCAGTGAGCGACGGGGGAATGAAAAACTGTTTTTT.

V is TRBV7-3 and J is TRBJ1-4; unclear D gene. CDR1 is SGHTA and CDR2 is FQGTGA in the germline V gene. This CDR3 contains 13 residues. The V end lost 4 bases, the J end lost 7 bases, and 10 bases lay between the germline ends. CDR3 in amino acids: CASSSSVGEKLFF. The CDR3 DNA reads TGTGCCAGCAGCTCATCGGTGGGTGAAAAACTGTTTTTT.

The CDR3 DNA reads TGCGCCAGCAGCTTGGGAGGGGGCAGCTACGAGCAGTACGTC. It is translated as CASSLGGGSYEQYV. The J gene is TRBJ2-7, the V gene TRBV5-1; 7 nucleotides match TRBD1. CDR1 is SGHRS, CDR2 YFSETQ, per germline. V was pared by 0 bases and J by 3 bases, with 3 bases of the junction left unmatched. The CDR3 is 14 amino acids.

The rearrangement joins TRBV2 to TRBJ2-3; TRBD1 agrees at 7 bases. V lost 5 bases and J lost 0; bases outside the gene matches: 5. The germline gives CDR1 SNHLY, CDR2 FYNNEI. The CDR3 contains 15 residues. Here the CDR3 reads CASSSTGISTDTQYF. In nucleotides, the CDR3 is TGTGCCAGCAGTTCGACAGGGATTAGCACAGATACGCAGTATTTT.

This rearrangement joins TRBV6-6 to TRBJ2-5, with no clear D. From germline, CDR1 is MNHNY and CDR2 SVGAGI (reference sequence). The CDR3 sequence is 13 residues long. V was cut by 4 bases and J by 1 base, with 7 bases left in between. The CDR3 here is CASSSGFQETQYF. CDR3 DNA sequence: TGTGCCAGCAGTTCTGGTTTCCAAGAGACCCAGTACTTC.

This rearrangement joins TRBV7-2 to TRBJ1-1; the D is unclear. The CDR3 loop spans 11 amino acids. V lost 5 bases to trimming and J lost 11 bases, with 12 bases between them. Germline V gives CDR1 SGHTA, CDR2 FQGNSA. In nucleotides, the CDR3 is TGTGCCAGCAGCCTAGGGAGGGTGGCTTTCTTT. This gives the protein CASSLGRVAFF.

The chain links TRBV4-1 to TRBJ1-1; D is ambiguous. Germline-derived CDR1 and CDR2 are MGHRA and YSYEKL. This CDR3 is built from 15 residues. The V and J ends lost 1 base and 5 bases respectively, with 14 bases between them. The CDR3 is CASSQADRPGTEAFF. CDR3 sequence (DNA): TGCGCCAGCAGCCAAGCAGACCGGCCGGGTACTGAAGCTTTCTTT.

The V gene is TRBV4-1, the J gene TRBJ2-5; no reliable D call. Germline values: CDR1 MGHRA, CDR2 YSYEKL. The length of the CDR3 is 17 residues. V was trimmed by 3 bases and J by 7 bases, leaving 24 bases between them. The CDR3 region has the DNA TGCGCCAGCAGCCAGCCTTGGGGTGGACGGCATGGATGGACCCAGTACTTC. This encodes CASSQPWGGRHGWTQYF.

This chain connects TRBV18 to TRBJ1-1, with 8 positions matching TRBD1. The V gene end was trimmed by 3 bases and the J gene end by 4 bases; junction bases not matched to a gene: 4. The CDR3 consists of 14 residues. Germline V gene lookup returns CDR1 KGHSH and CDR2 LQKENI. CDR3 nucleotide sequence: TGTGCCAGCTCACCCCAGGGGGCAGCCACTGAAGCTTTCTTT. Its protein is CASSPQGAATEAFF.

The V and J genes are TRBV5-8 and TRBJ1-1, with D unclear. Trimming removed 1 base from V and 4 bases from J, with 8 bases in between. CDR3 length: 13 amino acids. CDR1 is SGHTS, CDR2 YDEGEE, per germline. For the CDR3, the DNA is TGTGCCAGCAGCTTGTCTCGGCTCACTGAAGCTTTCTTT. Translated: CASSLSRLTEAFF.

The gene calls are TRBV5-6 and TRBJ1-2, with 7 nucleotides matching TRBD1. Losses at the gene ends were 4 bases for V and 0 bases for J; bases not matched to a gene: 6. CDR1 is SGHDT, CDR2 YYEEEE, per germline. This CDR3 is built from 15 residues. The CDR3 nucleotides read TGTGCCAGCAGCCCGGGACAGTTAGCTAACTATGGCTACACCTTC. It codes for CASSPGQLANYGYTF.

V is TRBV19 and J is TRBJ2-1; 10 nucleotides agree with TRBD1. Germline V CDR1 and CDR2: LNHDA, SQIVND (reference sequence). The junction had 7 bases not matched to a gene; V was cut back by 3 bases and J by 8 bases. The CDR3 runs to 15 residues. In DNA, the CDR3 is TGTGCCAGTAGTATTCCGGACAGGGGGGTATATGAGCAGTTCTTC. This encodes CASSIPDRGVYEQFF.

V usage is TRBV7-3 and J usage is TRBJ2-2; 9 nucleotides match TRBD1. This CDR3 region has 16 residues. Germline CDR1 SGHTA, CDR2 FQGTGA. V shed 0 bases and J 9 bases; nucleotides not matched to a gene: 8. Here the CDR3 DNA reads TGTGCCAGCAGCTTAACTCCGGGACAGGGAATCCGGGAGCTGTTTTTT. Its translation: CASSLTPGQGIRELFF.

The rearrangement joins TRBV5-8 to TRBJ1-5; perhaps TRBD1 as D (6 bases). From germline, CDR1 is SGHTS and CDR2 YDEGEE. The V end lost 2 bases, the J end lost 8 bases, and 14 bases lay between the germline ends. This CDR3 is built from 14 residues. The CDR3 DNA reads as TGTGCCAGCAGCTTAACAGGGAGTGGTGAGCCCCAGCATTTT. This sequence encodes CASSLTGSGEPQHF. Together with reference TRBV5-8 and TRBJ1-5, the CDR3 gives the full variable domain: EAGVTQSPTHLIKTRGQQATLRCSPISGHTSVYWYQQALGLGLQFLLWYDEGEERNRGNFPPRFSGRQFPNYSSELNVNALELEDSALYLCASSLTGSGEPQHFGDGTRLSIL.

J is TRBJ2-2 and V is TRBV9; D ambiguous. The V gene lost 5 bases and the J gene lost 1 base, with 9 bases spanning the gap. Germline CDR1 reads SGDLS; CDR2 reads YYNGEE. The CDR3 is 14 amino acids. The CDR3 region has the DNA TGTGCCAGCAGTTCGGCACAGAACACCGGGGAGCTGTTTTTT. Protein: CASSSAQNTGELFF.

In its sample, this clone was seen a few times. The J gene is TRBJ2-2, the V gene TRBV2; maybe TRBD1 (6 bases). The CDR3 contains 15 residues. Per germline, CDR1 SNHLY and CDR2 FYNNEI. The V and J ends lost 4 bases and 3 bases respectively, with 12 bases between them. The CDR3 sequence: CASSGPGVDTGELFF. The CDR3 region has the DNA TGTGCCAGCAGTGGTCCAGGGGTGGACACCGGGGAGCTGTTTTTT.

The rearrangement links TRBV18 to TRBJ1-1, with D possibly being TRBD1 (5 bases). The CDR3 has 16 residues. Germline CDR1 reads KGHSH; CDR2 reads LQKENI. Trimming removed 4 bases from V and 0 bases from J, with 15 bases in between. Here the CDR3 reads CASSRQGNGMNTEAFF. The CDR3 DNA reads as TGTGCCAGCTCACGCCAGGGAAATGGGATGAACACTGAAGCTTTCTTT.

The gene calls are TRBV19 and TRBJ2-5; D is perhaps TRBD1 (6 bases). The V gene's germline CDR1 is LNHDA and CDR2 SQIVND (reference sequence). There are 15 residues in the CDR3. V lost 6 bases and J lost 1, with 15 bases in between. This CDR3 is CASSPDRTVQETQYF. For the CDR3, the DNA is TGTGCCAGTAGCCCCGATCGGACAGTCCAAGAGACCCAGTACTTC.

In this sample, this clone turned up a few times. The CDR3 protein is CAWSGGGETQYF. DNA of the CDR3: TGTGCCTGGAGTGGAGGGGGAGAGACCCAGTACTTC. This chain links TRBV30 with TRBJ2-5; possibly TRBD1 for D (6 bases). CDR3 length: 12 residues. Trimming removed 1 base from V and 4 bases from J, with 7 bases in between. Per germline, CDR1 GTSNPN and CDR2 SVGIG (reference sequence).

The gene calls are TRBV29-1 and TRBJ1-5; D is ambiguous. Trimming removed 4 bases at V and 7 bases at J, with 14 bases between. The germline CDR1 and CDR2 sequences are SQVTM and ANQGSEA. CDR3 length: 13 amino acids. The CDR3 loop is CSVADDTPQPQHF. DNA for the CDR3: TGCAGCGTTGCGGATGACACGCCGCAGCCCCAGCATTTT.

The chain recombines TRBV18 with TRBJ2-1, with a possible D match to TRBD2 (7 bases). V was shortened by 3 bases and J by 0 bases, with 15 bases between the two germline ends. The V gene's germline CDR1 is KGHSH and CDR2 LQKENI. The CDR3 runs to 17 residues. The CDR3 coding sequence is TGTGCCAGCTCACCCCTAAGGGGGGGTCGCTCCTACAATGAGCAGTTCTTC. Protein product: CASSPLRGGRSYNEQFF.

This rearrangement joins TRBV5-1 to TRBJ1-4, with TRBD1 identical over 8 bases. The CDR3 has 15 residues. The trim removed 2 bases at V and 2 bases at J, leaving 2 bases unmatched. Germline V gives CDR1 SGHRS, CDR2 YFSETQ. The CDR3: CASSFTGGTNEKLFF. The CDR3, as DNA: TGCGCCAGCAGCTTCACAGGGGGTACTAATGAAAAACTGTTTTTT.

The J gene is TRBJ1-1, the V gene TRBV6-1, with D maybe TRBD1 (5 bases). The germline V gene has CDR1 MNHNS and CDR2 SASEGT. V shed 3 bases and J shed 3 bases, with 8 bases lying between them. The CDR3 runs 13 residues. CDR3 region: CASSDRADTEAFF. CDR3 DNA: TGTGCCAGCAGTGACAGGGCGGACACTGAAGCTTTCTTT.

This clone was counted only a few times. The chain recombines TRBV3-1 (or the pseudogene TRBV3-2) with TRBJ2-7; D possibly corresponds to TRBD2 (5 bases). Germline CDR1 LGHDT, CDR2 YNNKEL (reference sequence). The CDR3 has 13 amino acids. Trimming removed 5 bases at V and 7 bases at J, with 15 bases between. Here the CDR3 DNA reads TGTGCCAGCAGCTCGGACCCTTCGGGAGAGCAGTACGTC. It is translated as CASSSDPSGEQYV.

Only a few counts were recorded for this clone. Here the CDR3 DNA reads TGTGCCAGCAGTGGGGGGCGGTATGGCTACACCTTC. Its translation is CASSGGRYGYTF. The genes are TRBV28 and TRBJ1-2; possibly TRBD1 for D (6 bases). V was pared by 5 bases and J by 5 bases, with 9 bases between. CDR3 length: 12 residues. Per the germline V gene, CDR1 is MDHEN and CDR2 is SYDVKM.

This chain connects TRBV6-5 to TRBJ2-2; 8 bases are shared with TRBD1. With V trimmed by 6 bases and J by 3 bases, 6 bases remained unmatched. The CDR3 runs to 15 residues. CDR1 is MNHEY and CDR2 is SVGAGI in the germline V gene. The CDR3 is CASRLKTGDTGELFF. The CDR3 DNA reads TGTGCCAGCAGATTAAAGACAGGGGACACCGGGGAGCTGTTTTTT.